This T cell receptor (beta chain) originates from a study of graft-versus-host responses after intestinal transplantation (dated by TCRdb to the early 2020s). Study-level background: Recipients received multivisceral, liver-intestinal, or isolated intestinal transplants. A peak of at least 4% donor T cells among recipient peripheral blood mononuclear cells was the definition used for donor T cell macrochimerism. The cohort enrolled 20 to 30 intestinal transplant recipients including one retransplant, and a few patients lacking pretransplant specimens were excluded. Alloreactive clones were identified by sequencing pre-transplant mixed lymphocyte reaction products and comparing these products with unstimulated pre-transplant donor and recipient T cells. Every recipient was given anti-thymocyte globulin induction, followed by about three years of maintenance tacrolimus and steroids. Rather than being sequenced by the commercial service, samples from a few later patients were sequenced in-house on an Illumina MiSeq and processed with MiXCR. Graft-versus-host and host-versus-graft alloreactive T cell clones were tracked in the graft, circulation and bone marrow after intestinal transplantation using bulk TCR-beta CDR3 sequencing.

The protocol used for the library was the immunoSEQ multiplex PCR assay. For most patients, genomic DNA was isolated using the Qiagen DNeasy Blood and Tissue Kit and was shipped frozen to Adaptive Biotechnologies for TCR sequencing. For most patients, genomic DNA was subjected to high-throughput TCR-beta CDR3 sequencing by Adaptive Biotechnologies. The published analysis was carried out like this. Adaptive's ImmunoSEQ software was the source of the TCR sequencing data for 15 to 20 patients, while a few other patients were processed with MiXCR and VDJtools. To correct CD4 versus CD8 sorting errors, any sequence found in both subsets at a frequency ratio below 5:1 was removed. CDR3 nucleotide sequences shared between donor and recipient were removed because their origin could not be assigned. To count as alloreactive, a clone needed at least 2-fold expansion over unstimulated cells and a minimum CFSE-low frequency of 0.002% (template counts) or 0.001% (read counts). A clone was considered mappable if detected in the sequenced pre-transplant spleen, lymph node, or MLR CFSE-low populations of the donor or recipient. The cumulative frequency of alloreactive clones was calculated as a percentage of all sequences, weighted by copy number. Here the immuneACCESS table is served through TCRdb, limited to in-frame sequences with V and J called. Missing clones are a known gap in these copies; in checked studies unresolved V genes cover under half, and the rest lacks a known reason. The DNA was the basis for D and trimming; V, J and clone size are from that table. The sample records around 78,000 clones, roughly 91% of which are singletons. The leading ten clones occupy 7.5% to 8.5% of the sample.

About this clone: The antigen it binds to is not known. Within one base of it there is no much larger clone, and no base qualities were kept.

Per the publication, the time point label means: cells obtained before transplantation from donor or recipient. CD3+CD4+ and CD3+CD8+ populations were FACS-sorted from unstimulated pre-transplant donor and recipient cells taken from spleen or lymph nodes. Paper-wide results and their limitations: Conclusions were limited by the relatively low number and heterogeneity of intestinal transplant patients. Patients with donor T cell macrochimerism had high GvH to HvG T cell clonal ratios in their allografts. Early after transplant, declines in HvG clones were associated with peak levels of circulating GvH clones. GvH clones were found in recipient bone marrow, and some of the GvH clones appeared earlier in ileal mucosa or blood, which is consistent with an intestinal mucosal origin.

V gives up 6 bases and J gives up 1 base, and the segment between their germline ends measures 30 bases. Taken from cysteine to phenylalanine, the CDR3 has 20 residues. This entry keeps only the CDR3 DNA: 60 bases, framed from base 1. Per the germline V gene (reference sequence), LNHDA is the CDR1 and SQIVND is the CDR2. This clonotype was sampled from a human donor who was the organ donor for an intestinal transplant. The rearranged chain carries TRBV19 and TRBJ1-2; perhaps TRBD1 is the D gene, with 5 bases matching. The specimen comprised unstimulated CD8+ T cells sorted from spleen or lymph node cells, sampled before transplant. CDR3 protein: CASSPPVWGSGPDSNYGYTF. The base sequence is TGTGCCAGTAGCCCCCCTGTGTGGGGGAGTGGCCCCGACAGTAACTATGGCTACACCTTC.